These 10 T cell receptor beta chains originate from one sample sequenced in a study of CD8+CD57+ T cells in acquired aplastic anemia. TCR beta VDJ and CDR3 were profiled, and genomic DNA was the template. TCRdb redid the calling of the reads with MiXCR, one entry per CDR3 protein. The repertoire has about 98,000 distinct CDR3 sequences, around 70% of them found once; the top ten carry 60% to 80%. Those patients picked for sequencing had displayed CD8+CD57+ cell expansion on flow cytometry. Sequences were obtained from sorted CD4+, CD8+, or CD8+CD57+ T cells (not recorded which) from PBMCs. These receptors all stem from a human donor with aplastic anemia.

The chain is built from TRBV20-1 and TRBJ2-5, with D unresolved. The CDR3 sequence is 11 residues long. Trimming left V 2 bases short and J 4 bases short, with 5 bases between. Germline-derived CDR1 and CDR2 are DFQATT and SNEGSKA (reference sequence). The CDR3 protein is CSARRSETQYF. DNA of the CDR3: TGCAGTGCTAGACGCTCAGAGACCCAGTACTTC.

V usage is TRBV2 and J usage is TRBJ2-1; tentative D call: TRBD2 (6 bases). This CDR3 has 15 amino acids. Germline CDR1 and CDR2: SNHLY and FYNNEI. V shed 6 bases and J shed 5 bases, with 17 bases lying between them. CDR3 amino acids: CASRLTSYLDNEQFF. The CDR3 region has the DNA TGTGCCAGCAGGTTAACTAGCTACCTCGACAATGAGCAGTTCTTC.

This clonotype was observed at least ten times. The CDR3: CATHSLLRFTNYGYTF. The CDR3 coding sequence is TGTGCCACCCACTCCCTTCTGAGATTTACTAACTATGGCTACACCTTC. The chain couples TRBV12-3 or TRBV12-4 to TRBJ1-2, with D hard to call. Trimming cost V 10 bases and J 0 bases, with 21 bases left between them. The CDR3 length is 16 residues.

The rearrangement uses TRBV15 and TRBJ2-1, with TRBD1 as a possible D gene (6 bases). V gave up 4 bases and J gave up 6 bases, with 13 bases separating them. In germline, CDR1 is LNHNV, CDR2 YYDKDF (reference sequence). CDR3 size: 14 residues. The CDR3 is CATSTSGTINEQFF. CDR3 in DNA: TGTGCCACCAGCACCTCCGGGACAATCAATGAGCAGTTCTTC.

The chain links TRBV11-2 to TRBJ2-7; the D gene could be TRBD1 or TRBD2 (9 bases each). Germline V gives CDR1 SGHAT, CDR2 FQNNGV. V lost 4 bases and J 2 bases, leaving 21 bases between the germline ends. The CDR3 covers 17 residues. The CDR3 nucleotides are TGTGCCAGCAGCTCACGCGGGGGGGGACAGGGCCCCTACGAGCAGTACTTC. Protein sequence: CASSSRGGGQGPYEQYF. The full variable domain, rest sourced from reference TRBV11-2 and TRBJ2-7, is EAGVAQSPRYKIIEKRQSVAFWCNPISGHATLYWYQQILGQGPKLLIQFQNNGVVDDSQLPKDRFSAERLKGVDSTLKIQPAKLEDSAVYLCASSSRGGGQGPYEQYFGPGTRLTVT.

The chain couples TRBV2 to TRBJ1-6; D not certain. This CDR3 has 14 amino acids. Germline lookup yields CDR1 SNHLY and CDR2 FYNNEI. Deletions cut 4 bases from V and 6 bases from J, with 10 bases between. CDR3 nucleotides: TGTGCCAGCAGTGGGGCGATAGGTAATTCACCCCTCCACTTT. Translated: CASSGAIGNSPLHF.

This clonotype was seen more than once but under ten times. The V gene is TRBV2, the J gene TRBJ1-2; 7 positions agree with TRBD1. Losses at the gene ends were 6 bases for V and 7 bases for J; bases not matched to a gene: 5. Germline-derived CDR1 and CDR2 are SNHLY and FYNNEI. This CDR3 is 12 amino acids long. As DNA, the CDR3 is TGTGCCAGCAGAGGACAGGCGGCTGGCTACACCTTC. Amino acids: CASRGQAAGYTF.

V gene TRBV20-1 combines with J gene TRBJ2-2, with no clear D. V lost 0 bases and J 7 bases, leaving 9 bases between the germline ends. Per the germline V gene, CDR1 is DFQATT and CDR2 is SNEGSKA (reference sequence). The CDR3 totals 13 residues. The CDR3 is CSARETLNGELFF. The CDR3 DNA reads TGCAGTGCTAGAGAAACCCTGAACGGGGAGCTGTTTTTT.

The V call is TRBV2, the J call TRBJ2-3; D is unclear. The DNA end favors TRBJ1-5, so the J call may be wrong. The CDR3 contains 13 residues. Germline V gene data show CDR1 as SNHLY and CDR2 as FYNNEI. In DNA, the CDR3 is TGTGCCAGCAGTGGACTAGTGGCAGATACGCAGCATTTT. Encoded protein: CASSGLVADTQHF.

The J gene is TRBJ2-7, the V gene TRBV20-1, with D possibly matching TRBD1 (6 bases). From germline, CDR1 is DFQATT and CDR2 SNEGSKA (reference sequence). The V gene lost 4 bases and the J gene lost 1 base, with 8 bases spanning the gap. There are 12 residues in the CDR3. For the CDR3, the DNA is TGCAGTGCTACTGACAGGTCCTACGAGCAGTACTTC. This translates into CSATDRSYEQYF.